The rows below give T cell receptor beta chains drawn from one sample of a study of identical twins. In TCRdb, the 5' RACE reads were re-called with MiXCR into one record per CDR3 protein. Among around 480,000 distinct CDR3 sequences listed, approximately 15% were seen once. This sample was shared with a second study, whose subject was yellow fever vaccine responses in identical twins.

The sequenced sample consisted of CD4+ T cells sorted from blood. These receptors originate from a woman aged 18 to 35 in good health. CDR3s include the opening cysteine and the closing phenylalanine or tryptophan. The order of the fields is CDR3 DNA, CDR3 protein, D gene, V gene, J gene, clone size. A D gene is named only where the DNA matches it firmly. Size is omitted from some rows. Given values are once, few, many or a class for expanded clones.

TGTGCCAGCAGCCAAGAGTCGGGGGGCACTAATGAAAAACTGTTTTTT	CASSQESGGTNEKLFF	NA	TRBV4-2	TRBJ1-4	many
TGTGCCATGGGGAATAGCAATCAGCCCCAGCATTTT	CAMGNSNQPQHF	NA	TRBV10-3	TRBJ1-5	few
TGTGCCAGCAGCCGGACAGGGGGGCTTTTCTCCTACGAGCAGTACTTC	CASSRTGGLFSYEQYF	TRBD1	TRBV14	TRBJ2-7	NA
TGTGCCAGCAGTGGGGGACTCAGCGATAATTCACCCCTCCACTTT	CASSGGLSDNSPLHF	NA	TRBV28	TRBJ1-6	NA
TGTGCCAGCAGTCCCGACAGGGAGGTATACAATGAGCAGTTCTTC	CASSPDREVYNEQFF	NA	TRBV27	TRBJ2-1	NA
TGTGCCAGCAGGCGGGGGGCCGGGTACAATGAGCAGTTCTTC	CASRRGAGYNEQFF	TRBD2	TRBV28	TRBJ2-1	many
TGTGCCAGCAGCTTGGACGGGAGTCTTTACGAGCAGTACTTC	CASSLDGSLYEQYF	NA	TRBV5-4	TRBJ2-7	NA
TGTGCCAGCACCCGACGCCAAACGACAGGGCATGAGCAGTTCTTC	CASTRRQTTGHEQFF	TRBD1	TRBV5-6	TRBJ2-1	many
TGTGCCAGCAGTCGACAGGGAGAGCAGTACTTC	CASSRQGEQYF	TRBD1	TRBV6-2/TRBV6-3	TRBJ2-7	many
TGTGCCAGCTCACCGACAGTGAGCTCCTACGAGCAGTACTTC	CASSPTVSSYEQYF	NA	TRBV18	TRBJ2-7	NA
TGTGCCAGCAGCGGTGATCTACGTCCAGGCACAGATACGCAGTATTTT	CASSGDLRPGTDTQYF	NA	TRBV9	TRBJ2-3	few
TGTGCCAGCAGACAGGTTAGCACAGATACGCAGTATTTT	CASRQVSTDTQYF	NA	TRBV12-3/TRBV12-4	TRBJ2-3	few
TGTGCCAGCAGTCTACGGGTTGGAGGCTACACCTTC	CASSLRVGGYTF	NA	TRBV6-1	TRBJ1-2	many
TGTGCCAGCAGTTTCATAAGCGGACCAGGGACCCAGTACTTC	CASSFISGPGTQYF	NA	TRBV28	TRBJ2-5	NA
TGTGCCAGCAGCTTTCCACTGGGCTCCGGGGAGCTGTTTTTT	CASSFPLGSGELFF	NA	TRBV7-6	TRBJ2-2	few
TGTGCCAGCAGCCGCGGGGGGGCCACACTCGATGAGCAGTTCTTC	CASSRGGATLDEQFF	TRBD2	TRBV7-2	TRBJ2-1	few
TGTGCCAGCAGTTACTTGATGGTAGCGGGGGGTCAAAGGCATACGCAGTATTTT	CASSYLMVAGGQRHTQYF	TRBD2	TRBV6-5	TRBJ2-3	NA
TGTGCCAGCAGCGAAGAGGTGGGGTTTGGTGGAGAGCAGTACTTC	CASSEEVGFGGEQYF	NA	TRBV7-2	TRBJ2-7	few
TGCGCCAGCAGCTTGGTGGGACAGGGGGCGACTGGCTATGGCTACACCTTC	CASSLVGQGATGYGYTF	TRBD1	TRBV5-1	TRBJ1-2	NA
TGTGCCAGCCGTGGTTCGGGGAGGAGCGGGGAGCTGTTTTTT	CASRGSGRSGELFF	NA	TRBV12-3/TRBV12-4	TRBJ2-2	NA
TGCAGTGCTTGGGAGACAGGCGAGCAGTACTTC	CSAWETGEQYF	NA	TRBV20-1	TRBJ2-7	NA
TGTGCCAGCAGCTCGGGACGGGTTAATTCACCCCTCCACTTT	CASSSGRVNSPLHF	NA	TRBV7-9	TRBJ1-6	NA
TGTGCCAGTAGAAGAGGGGGGCCTGGAAACACCATATATTTT	CASRRGGPGNTIYF	NA	TRBV19	TRBJ1-3	few
TGTGCCAGCAGCTCGTACGCGGGCACCCTCCACTTT	CASSSYAGTLHF	NA	TRBV7-8	TRBJ1-6	NA
TGCGCCAGCAGCCCAACAGGGGAACAGCCCCAGCATTTT	CASSPTGEQPQHF	TRBD1	TRBV5-1	TRBJ1-5	few
TGCAGTGCTAGAGGGGGTTATAGCAATCAGCCCCAGCATTTT	CSARGGYSNQPQHF	NA	TRBV20-1	TRBJ1-5	few
TGCAGTGCTAGAGATCCTAGCGTGACAGATACGCAGTATTTT	CSARDPSVTDTQYF	NA	TRBV20-1	TRBJ2-3	NA
TGTGCCAGCAGTTCGTGGACAGGGTTCAATGAGCAGTTCTTC	CASSSWTGFNEQFF	TRBD1	TRBV6-2/TRBV6-3	TRBJ2-1	many
TGTGCCACCAGCAGAGATCCCAGCTCCTACAATGAGCAGTTCTTC	CATSRDPSSYNEQFF	NA	TRBV15	TRBJ2-1	NA
TGCGCCAGCAGCCTCCTAGCGGGGGGAGGCTACGAGCAGTACTTC	CASSLLAGGGYEQYF	TRBD2	TRBV5-1	TRBJ2-7	few
TGTGCCAGCAGCTTAAGTCCCACTAACTATGGCTACACCTTC	CASSLSPTNYGYTF	NA	TRBV7-2	TRBJ1-2	few
TGTGCCAGCAGTTTAGGGCAGGAACAGTACTTC	CASSLGQEQYF	NA	TRBV12-3/TRBV12-4	TRBJ2-7	few
TGTGCCAGCAGCTTAGTCCCGGGACCTTACAATGAGCAGTTCTTC	CASSLVPGPYNEQFF	NA	TRBV7-2	TRBJ2-1	few
TGCAGCTCAGGGGGTCAGGACACTGAAGCTTTCTTT	CSSGGQDTEAFF	TRBD1	TRBV29-1	TRBJ1-1	few
TGTGCCAGCAGCTTGAGGGGAGGGGGGGAAGGGACGCAGTATTTT	CASSLRGGGEGTQYF	NA	TRBV11-2	TRBJ2-3	NA
TGCAGTGCTAGTTCGATCTCCTACGAGCAGTACTTC	CSASSISYEQYF	NA	TRBV20-1	TRBJ2-7	NA
TGTGCCATCAGTGAAATCAGGGGCACTCCTCTATTGGATACGCAGTATTTT	CAISEIRGTPLLDTQYF	NA	TRBV10-3	TRBJ2-3	NA
TGTGCCAGCAGTCCGGAGACAGATACGCAGTATTTT	CASSPETDTQYF	NA	TRBV6-1	TRBJ2-3	few
TGCGCCAGCAGCCAAGTCCGGTATGGAAACACCATATATTTT	CASSQVRYGNTIYF	NA	TRBV4-3	TRBJ1-3	NA
TGTGCCAGCAGCCCGGGACAGGGCAAAAAAGAGACCCAGTACTTC	CASSPGQGKKETQYF	TRBD1	TRBV6-2/TRBV6-3	TRBJ2-5	NA
TGTGCCAGCAGCGTACTCGACACGTACACCTACAATGAGCAGTTCTTC	CASSVLDTYTYNEQFF	NA	TRBV9	TRBJ2-1	NA
TGCGCCAGCAGCCTCCCGGGACTACAAGAGACCCAGTACTTC	CASSLPGLQETQYF	TRBD2	TRBV5-1	TRBJ2-5	NA
TGCGCCAGCAGCCAAGTCCATAGCAATCAGCCCCAGCATTTT	CASSQVHSNQPQHF	NA	TRBV4-1	TRBJ1-5	many
TGCGCCAGCAGCTCGGACAGGACAGGCTACGAGCAGTACTTC	CASSSDRTGYEQYF	TRBD1	TRBV5-1	TRBJ2-7	NA
TGTGCCAGTAGTATGACAGATTACTATGGCTACACCTTC	CASSMTDYYGYTF	NA	TRBV19	TRBJ1-2	NA
TGCGCCAGCAGCCCGACAGGGGGCGGAACTGCTCCGGCCGAGCAGTTCTTC	CASSPTGGGTAPAEQFF	TRBD1	TRBV4-3	TRBJ2-1	NA
TGTGCCAGCTCTGGAGGGGTTGAAGCTTTCTTT	CASSGGVEAFF	NA	TRBV6-6	TRBJ1-1	few
TGCAGTGCTAGAGGGACAGGGAATACCTACAATGAGCAGTTCTTC	CSARGTGNTYNEQFF	TRBD1	TRBV20-1	TRBJ2-1	few
TGCAGTGCAAGGACTAGCGGTATATCATCCGAGCAGTTCTTC	CSARTSGISSEQFF	TRBD2	TRBV20-1	TRBJ2-1	few
TGTGCCAGCAGTTTTGCGCTAGCGGGGAAAACAGCCTACGAGCAGTACTTC	CASSFALAGKTAYEQYF	TRBD2	TRBV27	TRBJ2-7	once
TGTGCCAGCGGTCTTGTGGGCTACGAGCAGTACTTC	CASGLVGYEQYF	NA	TRBV7-9	TRBJ2-7	NA
TGTGCCAGCAGCTTAGTAGGGGGCTGGGAGACCCAGTACTTC	CASSLVGGWETQYF	TRBD1	TRBV7-8	TRBJ2-5	many
TGTGCCATATCGACAGGGGCGATCGTCAGCTACACCTTC	CAISTGAIVSYTF	TRBD1	TRBV10-3	TRBJ1-2	many
TGTGCCAGCAGTGAAGGGGAGTATACGCAGTATTTT	CASSEGEYTQYF	NA	TRBV25-1	TRBJ2-3	few